A selection of T cell receptor beta chains follows, all from one sample in a study of cytotoxic CD8 clonotypes in ibrutinib-treated CLL. Sequenced by immunoSEQ multiplex PCR; TCRdb stores in-frame clones only, minus some. The table shows more than 300,000 clones, with approximately 80% occurring only once. The sequencing here drew on PBMCs, taken before ibrutinib treatment. The receptors here all came from a human donor with chronic lymphocytic leukemia. Both conserved end residues are part of each CDR3. Each record gives: clone size, V gene, D gene, J gene, CDR3 protein, CDR3 DNA. A D gene is named only where the DNA matches it firmly. Not all rows give a size; the values are once, few, many and, for expanded clones, a class.

>once|TRBV6-5|TRBD2|TRBJ2-7
CASTPPGRAIHEQYF
TGTGCCAGCACGCCCCCCGGGAGGGCCATACACGAGCAGTACTTC
>.|TRBV5-6|.|TRBJ1-2
CASSLERDYGYTF
TGTGCCAGCAGCTTGGAAAGGGACTATGGCTACACCTTC
>.|TRBV29-1|.|TRBJ1-2
CSVEEESNYGYTF
TGCAGCGTTGAAGAGGAGTCTAACTATGGCTACACCTTC
>.|TRBV19|.|TRBJ2-5
CASSIGTLLTQYF
TGTGCCAGTAGTATTGGGACTCTTCTGACCCAGTACTTC
>.|TRBV29-1|TRBD1|TRBJ2-7
CSVETGATYEQYF
TGCAGCGTCGAGACAGGGGCGACCTACGAGCAGTACTTC
>.|TRBV5-1|.|TRBJ2-7
CASSFTRGTYEQYF
TGCGCCAGCAGCTTTACTAGGGGGACCTACGAGCAGTACTTC
>.|TRBV7-2|TRBD2|TRBJ2-5
CASSVMLAGGRETQYF
TGTGCCAGCAGCGTTATGCTAGCGGGAGGGAGAGAGACCCAGTACTTC
>.|TRBV11-2|.|TRBJ2-3
CASSGRTVLDTQYF
TGTGCCAGCAGCGGGAGGACAGTGTTAGATACGCAGTATTTT
>.|TRBV27|TRBD1|TRBJ2-1
CASSSGTGFYNEQFF
TGTGCCAGCAGTTCCGGGACAGGGTTTTACAATGAGCAGTTCTTC
>.|TRBV7-3|.|TRBJ1-1
CASSLTPNPGEAFF
TGTGCCAGCAGCTTAACCCCGAACCCGGGAGAAGCTTTCTTT
>.|TRBV28|.|TRBJ2-7
CASSLLLYQPYEQYF
TGTGCCAGCAGTTTATTGTTATACCAGCCCTACGAGCAGTACTTC
>.|TRBV7-9|TRBD2|TRBJ2-1
CASSFIAGGPFNEQFF
TGTGCCAGCAGCTTTATAGCGGGAGGGCCGTTCAATGAGCAGTTCTTC
>.|TRBV19|TRBD1|TRBJ1-1
CASSILGQEKEAFF
TGTGCCAGTAGTATATTGGGACAGGAGAAGGAAGCTTTCTTT
>few|TRBV10-2|TRBD2|TRBJ2-7
CASSERTSGSYEQYF
TGCGCCAGCAGTGAGCGGACTAGCGGATCCTACGAGCAGTACTTC
>.|TRBV4-1|TRBD1|TRBJ2-7
CASKGSGTADSYEQYF
TGCGCCAGCAAAGGTAGTGGGACAGCGGATTCCTACGAGCAGTACTTC
>.|TRBV19|.|TRBJ1-5
CASSIQGGGNQPQHF
TGTGCCAGTTCTATTCAGGGCGGGGGCAATCAGCCCCAGCATTTT
>.|TRBV18|TRBD1|TRBJ1-4
CASSPQQGREKLFF
TGTGCCAGCTCACCACAACAGGGGCGAGAAAAACTGTTTTTT
>.|TRBV9|.|TRBJ2-1
CASSVGVNEQFF
TGTGCCAGCAGCGTTGGGGTGAATGAGCAGTTCTTC
>once|TRBV7-3|.|TRBJ2-7
CASSLMGQGNSYEQYF
TGTGCCAGCAGCTTAATGGGACAAGGGAACTCCTACGAGCAGTACTTC
>.|TRBV25-1|TRBD1|TRBJ1-1
CASRGQGNTEAFF
TGTGCCAGCAGGGGACAGGGGAACACTGAAGCTTTCTTT
>.|TRBV12-5|.|TRBJ1-1
CASGLDLQDSFF
TGTGCTAGTGGTTTGGACCTGCAGGACAGCTTCTTT
>.|TRBV19|TRBD1|TRBJ1-1
CASSIGQGGYTEAFF
TGTGCCAGTAGTATCGGACAGGGGGGGTACACTGAAGCTTTCTTT
>.|TRBV7-2|TRBD2|TRBJ2-5
CASSPRRTSGRKETQYF
TGTGCCAGCAGCCCCCGAAGGACTAGCGGGAGGAAGGAGACCCAGTACTTC
>.|TRBV14|.|TRBJ1-1
CASSQSGVEAFF
TGTGCCAGCAGCCAATCTGGGGTTGAAGCTTTCTTT
>few|TRBV27|TRBD2|TRBJ2-7
CASSLAGVVYEQYF
TGTGCCAGCAGTTTAGCGGGAGTTGTCTACGAGCAGTACTTC
>.|TRBV29-1|.|TRBJ2-5
CSVADAGETQYF
TGCAGCGTTGCCGATGCGGGGGAGACCCAGTACTTC
>.|TRBV6-1|TRBD1|TRBJ2-7
CASSDWGTGSYEQYF
TGTGCCAGCAGTGATTGGGGGACAGGGTCCTACGAGCAGTACTTC
>.|TRBV5-4|TRBD1|TRBJ1-2
CASSAVQRTGNYGYTF
TGTGCCAGCAGCGCTGTCCAGAGGACAGGGAACTATGGCTACACCTTC
>.|TRBV25-1|.|TRBJ2-5
CASSDPTTGGETQYF
TGTGCCAGCAGTGACCCTACTACCGGGGGAGAGACCCAGTACTTC
>once|TRBV7-2|TRBD1|TRBJ2-3
CASSLRQGARDTQYF
TGTGCCAGCAGCTTACGACAGGGGGCGAGAGATACGCAGTATTTT
>.|TRBV7-9|.|TRBJ1-3
CASSLATHTYARDTIYF
TGTGCCAGCAGCTTAGCCACGCACACTTACGCTCGTGACACCATATATTTT
>.|TRBV7-9|TRBD2|TRBJ2-7
CASSLSGSSYEQYF
TGTGCCAGCAGCTTAAGCGGGAGCTCCTACGAGCAGTACTTC
>.|TRBV11-3|.|TRBJ2-1
CASSLEGQEQFF
TGTGCCAGCAGCTTAGAAGGACAGGAGCAGTTCTTC
>.|TRBV7-2|TRBD2|TRBJ2-7
CASSSSGRAGYEQYF
TGTGCCAGCAGCTCTAGCGGGAGGGCGGGGTACGAGCAGTACTTC
>.|TRBV15|.|TRBJ1-2
CATSRDLRQRSYGYTF
TGTGCCACCAGCAGAGATCTGCGGCAGAGAAGCTATGGCTACACCTTC
>.|TRBV5-1|TRBD2|TRBJ2-1
CASSQTSGRNNEQFF
TGCGCCAGCAGCCAAACTAGCGGGAGGAACAATGAGCAGTTCTTC
>once|TRBV11-2|.|TRBJ1-2
CASSPNSIGTNYGYTF
TGTGCCAGCAGCCCGAACTCCATCGGGACTAACTATGGCTACACCTTC
>.|TRBV5-1|.|TRBJ2-5
CASSLYQETQYF
TGCGCCAGCAGCCTGTACCAAGAGACCCAGTACTTC
>.|TRBV27|.|TRBJ2-7
CASIPRDRTYEQYF
TGTGCCAGCATCCCAAGGGACCGTACCTACGAGCAGTACTTC
>.|TRBV30|TRBD1|TRBJ2-3
CAWGQGDIDTQYF
TGTGCCTGGGGACAGGGGGATATAGATACGCAGTATTTT
>.|TRBV7-2|TRBD2|TRBJ2-3
CASSWTSGPTDTQYF
TGTGCCAGCAGCTGGACTAGCGGCCCGACAGATACGCAGTATTTT
>.|TRBV19|.|TRBJ2-1
CASSIGLAIDEQFF
TGTGCCAGTAGTATAGGTCTAGCGATTGATGAGCAGTTCTTC
>.|TRBV6-1|.|TRBJ1-1
CASSESRGTEAFF
TGTGCCAGCAGTGAATCCCGGGGCACTGAAGCTTTCTTT
>.|TRBV9|.|TRBJ1-3
CASSGTSGNTIYF
TGTGCCAGCAGCGGGACGTCTGGAAACACCATATATTTT
>few|TRBV5-1|TRBD2|TRBJ2-3
CASSFLAGSTDTQYF
TGCGCCAGCAGCTTTCTAGCGGGGAGCACAGATACGCAGTATTTT
>.|TRBV4-2|.|TRBJ1-3
CASSQVQGYGGNTIYF
TGTGCCAGCAGCCAAGTACAAGGATACGGTGGAAACACCATATATTTT
>few|TRBV27|.|TRBJ1-4
CASSWAGREKLFF
TGTGCCAGCAGTTGGGCAGGTCGGGAAAAACTGTTTTTT
>.|TRBV14|TRBD2|TRBJ2-3
CASSQGASGRILTDTQYF
TGTGCCAGCAGCCAAGGGGCTAGCGGGCGGATACTCACAGATACGCAGTATTTT
>once|TRBV7-9|TRBD2|TRBJ2-3
CASSFIPSGRENTQYF
TGTGCCAGCAGCTTTATCCCTAGCGGGAGAGAAAATACGCAGTATTTT
>.|TRBV18|.|TRBJ2-5
CASSPQVGETQYF
TGTGCCAGCTCACCACAGGTAGGAGAGACCCAGTACTTC
>.|TRBV30|.|TRBJ2-7
CAWTGGRRRRF
TGTGCCTGGACCGGGGGTAGAAGGCGTAGATTC
>.|TRBV7-8|.|TRBJ1-3
CASSLVGTPGNTIYF
TGTGCCAGCAGCTTAGTTGGGACACCTGGAAACACCATATATTTT
>.|TRBV9|TRBD2|TRBJ2-1
CASTPTSGTRNEQFF
TGTGCCAGCACCCCAACTAGCGGGACTCGTAATGAGCAGTTCTTC
>.|TRBV18|.|TRBJ2-3
CASSPGGHTDTQYF
TGTGCCAGCTCTCCAGGGGGGCACACAGATACGCAGTATTTT